Listed here are 28 T cell receptor beta chains from one sample, sequenced in a study of technical replicates of blood from a handful of donors. The protocol was immunoSEQ multiplex PCR, while the TCRdb copy is restricted to in-frame clones and leaves out a portion. The table records some 79,000 clones, 94% of them present only once. The specimen sequenced was T cells isolated from PBMCs. All receptors come from a human donor in good health.

A single count supports this clone. V usage is TRBV7-9 and J usage is TRBJ1-6; 10 bases are a match to TRBD1. From germline, CDR1 is SEHNR and CDR2 FQNEAQ (reference sequence). The CDR3 has 16 residues. Germline trimming cut 3 bases from V and 8 bases from J; bases unmatched to any gene: 7. The CDR3, as DNA: TGTGCCAGCAGCTTTACGATCGGGACAGGGGATTCACCCCTCCACTTT. Encoded protein: CASSFTIGTGDSPLHF.

The chain couples TRBV7-9 to TRBJ2-2; 11 bases are a match to TRBD1. V trimming: 3 bases; J trimming: 4 bases; junction bases outside the gene matches: 4. There are 16 residues in the CDR3. Germline V gene sequence: CDR1 SEHNR, CDR2 FQNEAQ (reference sequence). The chain's CDR3 is CASSFSGTGGTGELFF. In DNA, the CDR3 is TGTGCCAGCAGCTTTTCCGGGACAGGGGGCACCGGGGAGCTGTTTTTT.

J is TRBJ1-2 and V is TRBV30; D unresolved. Germline loops: CDR1 GTSNPN, CDR2 SVGIG (reference sequence). The V end was cut by 3 bases, the J end by 4 bases, with 12 bases between. The CDR3 runs to 13 residues. CDR3 nucleotide sequence: TGTGCCTGGAGCCTAGACGGTCCCTATGGCTACACCTTC. Encoded protein: CAWSLDGPYGYTF.

This clone has just a few counts. The V gene is TRBV28, the J gene TRBJ1-5; D may be TRBD1 (5 bases). Germline assignment: CDR1 MDHEN and CDR2 SYDVKM. The CDR3 loop spans 13 amino acids. V shed 5 bases and J shed 5 bases, with 10 bases lying between them. CDR3 amino acids: CASSGHLDQPQHF. CDR3 sequence (DNA): TGTGCCAGCAGTGGACACTTAGATCAGCCCCAGCATTTT.

The V call is TRBV10-1, the J call TRBJ1-5, with a possible D match to TRBD1 (6 bases). V was trimmed by 9 bases and J by 4 bases, leaving 10 bases between them. There are 12 residues in the CDR3. Germline V gene data show CDR1 as WNHNN and CDR2 as SYGVQD (reference sequence). The CDR3, as DNA: TGCGCCAGAACAGGGCTTAATCAGCCCCAGCATTTT. Translating it yields CARTGLNQPQHF.

This rearrangement joins TRBV5-6 to TRBJ1-2, with no clear D. With 4 bases removed from V and 2 bases from J, the gap between germline ends came to 12 bases. The CDR3 spans 14 residues. Germline CDR1 reads SGHDT; CDR2 reads YYEEEE. The CDR3 DNA follows: TGTGCCAGCAGCCCCGGGAACTCAAACTATGGCTACACCTTC. Translated: CASSPGNSNYGYTF.

The chain employs TRBV9 and TRBJ2-7; the D gene is possibly TRBD1 (6 bases). Trimming cost V 4 bases and J 7 bases, with 15 bases left between them. Looked up from germline, CDR1 is SGDLS and CDR2 is YYNGEE. This CDR3 region has 13 residues. The CDR3 DNA is TGTGCCAGCAGCCCAGTGGGGGCGGTAGAGCAGTACTTC. Its protein product is CASSPVGAVEQYF.

The V call is TRBV4-1, the J call TRBJ2-7, with 9 nucleotides matching TRBD1. The CDR3 extends over 16 amino acids. V lost 1 base, J lost 1 base, and 5 bases stayed unmatched. The germline CDR1 and CDR2 sequences are MGHRA and YSYEKL. The chain's CDR3 is CASSQGPGQGSYEQYF. CDR3 DNA sequence: TGCGCCAGCAGCCAAGGCCCGGGACAGGGATCCTACGAGCAGTACTTC.

The chain has TRBV6-5 and TRBJ2-5, with a possible D match to TRBD2 (6 bases). Germline-derived CDR1 and CDR2 are MNHEY and SVGAGI. V lost 5 bases to trimming and J lost 2 bases, with 15 bases between them. This CDR3 is built from 15 residues. The CDR3 DNA reads as TGTGCCAGCAGTCACCCAGTAGCGGAACAAGAGACCCAGTACTTC. Translated, it gives CASSHPVAEQETQYF.

The J gene is TRBJ1-2, the V gene TRBV5-1; D gene ambiguous. Germline values: CDR1 SGHRS, CDR2 YFSETQ. V shed 7 bases and J shed 6 bases, with 13 bases lying between them. CDR3 length: 12 amino acids. CDR3 in amino acids: CASSSGEDGYTF. CDR3 in DNA: TGCGCCAGCTCATCTGGCGAGGATGGCTACACCTTC.

This clone has a single count. Relative to the germline gene, one junction end is altered; a read error may explain this. The chain employs TRBV5-4 and TRBJ1-1; 8 bases map to TRBD1. Per germline, CDR1 SGHNT and CDR2 YYREEE (reference sequence). There are 14 residues in the CDR3. CDR3 sequence (DNA): TGTGTCAGCAGCTGGGACAGGTCGAACACTGAAGCTTTCTTT. Protein product: CVSSWDRSNTEAFF. The full variable domain, in which reference TRBV5-4 and TRBJ1-1 provide the parts outside the CDR3, is ETGVTQSPTHLIKTRGQQVTLRCSSQSGHNTVSWYQQALGQGPQFIFQYYREEENGRGNFPPRFSGLQFPNYSSELNVNALELDDSALYLCVSSWDRSNTEAFFGQGTRLTVV.

This clone was seen only once. The chain carries TRBV5-4 and TRBJ2-7; TRBD2 matches 7 bases. CDR1 and CDR2 from the germline V gene are SGHNT and YYREEE (reference sequence). V gave up 1 base and J gave up 6 bases; unmatched junction bases: 7. This CDR3 has 14 residues. CDR3 in amino acids: CASSLPGGEREQYF. The CDR3 bases are TGTGCCAGCAGCTTGCCGGGGGGTGAACGCGAGCAGTACTTC.

V and J are TRBV5-6 and TRBJ2-2; D unclear. Trimming pared 6 bases from V and 0 bases from J, leaving 9 bases between. The length of the CDR3 is 14 residues. Germline-derived CDR1 and CDR2 are SGHDT and YYEEEE. In DNA form, the CDR3 reads TGTGCCAGCACCAGGCAAACGAACACCGGGGAGCTGTTTTTT. Translating gives CASTRQTNTGELFF.

The rearrangement uses TRBV6-1 and TRBJ1-3; D remains unclear. This CDR3 comprises 15 residues. Germline loops: CDR1 MNHNS, CDR2 SASEGT. V was trimmed by 1 base and J by 0 bases, leaving 7 bases between them. CDR3 sequence: CASSEGRVSGNTIYF. The DNA of the CDR3 is TGTGCCAGCAGTGAAGGTCGAGTCTCTGGAAACACCATATATTTT.

This CDR3 is CASSSPRYEKLFF. CDR3 nucleotide sequence: TGTGCCAGCAGCTCCCCGCGCTATGAAAAACTGTTTTTT. The genes are TRBV5-4 and TRBJ1-4; no clear D gene. Per the germline V gene, CDR1 is SGHNT and CDR2 is YYREEE (reference sequence). Trimming left V 3 bases short and J 6 bases short, with 9 bases between. CDR3 length equals 13 residues.

The chain uses TRBV11-2 and TRBJ2-5, with 13 bases that match TRBD2. Germline V gene lookup returns CDR1 SGHAT and CDR2 FQNNGV. V lost 4 bases to trimming and J lost 7 bases; unmatched junction nucleotides: 9. This CDR3 is 16 amino acids long. CDR3 in amino acids: CASSSGLAGPQGTQYF. The DNA for the CDR3 is TGTGCCAGCAGCTCGGGACTAGCGGGGCCCCAGGGGACCCAGTACTTC. The whole variable domain, remainder taken from reference TRBV11-2 and TRBJ2-5, is EAGVAQSPRYKIIEKRQSVAFWCNPISGHATLYWYQQILGQGPKLLIQFQNNGVVDDSQLPKDRFSAERLKGVDSTLKIQPAKLEDSAVYLCASSSGLAGPQGTQYFGPGTRLLVL.

The V and J genes are TRBV6-1 and TRBJ2-7; 7 bases line up with TRBD2. This CDR3 contains 16 residues. Looked up from germline, CDR1 is MNHNS and CDR2 is SASEGT. Trimming removed 3 bases from V and 2 bases from J; junction bases left unmatched: 10. The CDR3 spells CASSDYPGGSTYEQYF. The CDR3 DNA reads TGTGCCAGCAGTGACTACCCGGGAGGTAGCACCTACGAGCAGTACTTC.

The chain combines TRBV5-1 with TRBJ2-7, with 12 bases identical to TRBD2. The CDR3 extends over 16 amino acids. J was trimmed by 0 bases and V by 3 bases; bases with no gene match: 4. The germline gives CDR1 SGHRS, CDR2 YFSETQ. CDR3 nucleotide sequence: TGCGCCAGCAGCTCCGGACTAGCGGGGACCTCCTACGAGCAGTACTTC. Amino acid sequence: CASSSGLAGTSYEQYF.

This rearrangement joins TRBV29-1 to TRBJ2-1; D possibly corresponds to TRBD1 (5 bases). The CDR3 length is 14 residues. Germline V CDR1 and CDR2: SQVTM, ANQGSEA. V was cut by 5 bases and J by 0 bases, with 11 bases left in between. CDR3 region: CSVSGILSYNEQFF. CDR3 DNA sequence: TGCAGCGTTTCAGGGATCCTCTCCTACAATGAGCAGTTCTTC.

V and J are TRBV7-8 and TRBJ2-3; weak D call: TRBD1 (5 bases). CDR3 size: 15 residues. Germline CDR1 and CDR2: SGHVS and FQNEAQ. The germline V and J ends were trimmed by 2 bases and 1 base, with 10 bases remaining between them. CDR3 sequence: CASSLLGPGTDTQYF. For the CDR3, the DNA is TGTGCCAGCAGCTTACTGGGGCCCGGCACAGATACGCAGTATTTT.

The chain recombines TRBV27 with TRBJ2-6, with a tentative D call TRBD1 (5 bases). Germline V gene data show CDR1 as MNHEY and CDR2 as SMNVEV (reference sequence). CDR3 length: 16 amino acids. Trimming removed 7 bases at V and 4 bases at J, with 17 bases between. The CDR3 coding sequence is TGTGCCAGCATCTTCGGCCAACAGGCCGGGGCCAACGTCCTGACTTTC. It specifies CASIFGQQAGANVLTF.

This clone was counted between two and nine times. The chain links TRBV6-1 to TRBJ2-7; TRBD1 agrees at 7 bases. This CDR3 comprises 17 residues. CDR1 and CDR2 from the germline V gene are MNHNS and SASEGT. After removal of 4 bases from V and 5 bases from J, the junction contained 17 bases not matched to a gene. CDR3 in DNA: TGTGCCAGCAGTGGCTGGGGGCCACTTGACAGGGTACACGAGCAGTACTTC. Its protein product is CASSGWGPLDRVHEQYF.

The count of this clone is one. The J gene is TRBJ1-1, the V gene TRBV11-2; D gene unclear. V was cut by 1 base and J by 0 bases, with 9 bases left in between. Germline V gene data show CDR1 as SGHAT and CDR2 as FQNNGV. This CDR3 has 15 residues. The CDR3 loop reads CASSLAEGMNTEAFF. Here the CDR3 DNA reads TGTGCCAGCAGCTTAGCAGAGGGTATGAACACTGAAGCTTTCTTT.

The chain has TRBV13 and TRBJ1-3; D is uncertain. V dropped 4 bases and J dropped 0 bases, with 7 bases sitting between them. The CDR3 loop spans 14 amino acids. Germline CDR1 reads PRHDT; CDR2 reads FYEKMQ (reference sequence). CDR3 nucleotides: TGTGCCAGCAGCTCGCAGTACTCTGGAAACACCATATATTTT. Translation gives CASSSQYSGNTIYF.

This clone was observed once. CDR3 in amino acids: CASSLNTGRHEQYF. The CDR3 DNA sequence: TGTGCCAGCAGCTTGAATACAGGGAGACACGAGCAGTACTTC. The rearrangement uses TRBV5-4 and TRBJ2-7, with D perhaps TRBD1 (6 bases). Germline assignment: CDR1 SGHNT and CDR2 YYREEE (reference sequence). V was pared by 1 base and J by 5 bases, with 13 bases between. This CDR3 spans 14 amino acids.

V gene TRBV9 combines with J gene TRBJ1-1; 9 bases match TRBD1. Germline values: CDR1 SGDLS, CDR2 YYNGEE. The CDR3 is made up of 14 amino acids. Trimming removed 3 bases from V and 5 bases from J; junction bases left unmatched: 5. CDR3 DNA: TGTGCCAGCAGCGCACAACAGGGGGCAACTGAAGCTTTCTTT. Amino acid sequence: CASSAQQGATEAFF.

The gene calls are TRBV11-2 and TRBJ2-2; 8 nucleotides line up with TRBD2. J was trimmed by 4 bases and V by 3 bases; bases with no gene match: 1. Per the germline V gene, CDR1 is SGHAT and CDR2 is FQNNGV. This CDR3 comprises 14 residues. The CDR3 sequence is CASSFSGITGELFF. CDR3 sequence (DNA): TGTGCCAGCAGCTTTAGCGGGATCACCGGGGAGCTGTTTTTT.

V usage is TRBV27 and J usage is TRBJ2-7; TRBD2 aligns across 7 bases. V lost 8 bases, J lost 10 bases, and 14 bases stayed unmatched. Germline V gives CDR1 MNHEY, CDR2 SMNVEV (reference sequence). The CDR3 consists of 13 residues. CDR3 nucleotides: TGTGCCAGCGGACCCCGCGGCCTAGCGGAACAGTACTTC. Encoded protein: CASGPRGLAEQYF.